These 28 T cell receptor beta chains share one sample of origin, sequenced in a study of blood T cell repertoires in COVID-19. Generated by immunoSEQ multiplex PCR, the TCRdb table keeps only in-frame clones and is missing some. The sample has about 200,000 clones; 80% to 90% are singletons. The sample was peripheral blood. The source of these receptors is a woman at least 80 years old with acute or convalescent COVID-19.

The chain carries TRBV7-9 and TRBJ1-4, with no clear D. Trimming shortened V by 1 base and J by 6 bases, and 12 bases separated the two germline ends. Germline V CDR1 and CDR2: SEHNR, FQNEAQ (reference sequence). The CDR3 has 15 residues. The DNA for the CDR3 is TGTGCCAGCAGCTTAGGTTCCGGGGTCGATGAAAAACTGTTTTTT. It encodes CASSLGSGVDEKLFF.

The rearrangement uses TRBV19 and TRBJ2-3, with D unclear. CDR3 size: 14 residues. The V and J ends lost 0 bases and 0 bases respectively, with 4 bases between them. The germline V gene encodes CDR1 LNHDA and CDR2 SQIVND (reference sequence). In nucleotides, the CDR3 is TGTGCCAGTAGTATAGACAGAAGCACAGATACGCAGTATTTT. Encoded protein: CASSIDRSTDTQYF.

The chain's CDR3 is CASRGTGRVWTGELFF. As DNA, the CDR3 is TGTGCCAGTCGGGGGACAGGGAGGGTTTGGACCGGGGAGCTGTTTTTT. The V gene is TRBV19, the J gene TRBJ2-2; 9 bases agree with TRBD1. With V trimmed by 8 bases and J by 5 bases, 12 bases remained unmatched. The CDR3 has 16 residues. Germline CDR1 reads LNHDA; CDR2 reads SQIVND (reference sequence).

The chain combines TRBV10-2 with TRBJ1-1; D not resolved. The germline V gene has CDR1 WSHSY and CDR2 SAAADI. This CDR3 has 14 amino acids. Between the trimmed V and J ends, which lost 6 bases and 5 bases, there was a span of 16 bases. The CDR3: CASRAPLPETEAFF. CDR3 bases: TGCGCCAGCAGAGCGCCCCTCCCGGAGACTGAAGCTTTCTTT.

J is TRBJ1-1 and V is TRBV18, with D hard to call. The germline CDR1 and CDR2 sequences are KGHSH and LQKENI. Trimming stripped 1 base from V and 3 bases from J, with 6 bases between. The CDR3 has 13 amino acids. CDR3 protein: CASSPQRDTEAFF. In nucleotides, the CDR3 is TGTGCCAGCTCACCACAGCGGGACACTGAAGCTTTCTTT.

The chain has TRBV4-2 and TRBJ2-5; TRBD2 aligns across 9 bases. Unmatched junction bases numbered 0, after V lost 3 bases and J lost 1 base. This CDR3 contains 14 residues. Germline-derived CDR1 and CDR2 are LGHNA and YNFKEQ. The CDR3 reads CASSQTSGQETQYF. The CDR3 bases are TGTGCCAGCAGCCAGACTAGCGGCCAAGAGACCCAGTACTTC.

The chain links TRBV11-2 to TRBJ1-5; D perhaps matches TRBD1 (6 bases). V shed 5 bases and J shed 8 bases, with 13 bases lying between them. The CDR3 is 13 amino acids. The germline V gene has CDR1 SGHAT and CDR2 FQNNGV. CDR3 DNA: TGTGCCAGCAGCCCAGGGGAAATGGAGCCCCAGCATTTT. Translated: CASSPGEMEPQHF.

This clone was found once. The genes are TRBV5-4 and TRBJ2-2, with 9 bases fitting TRBD2. Trimming cost V 3 bases and J 4 bases; bases outside gene matches: 7. The CDR3 contains 16 residues. Germline values: CDR1 SGHNT, CDR2 YYREEE (reference sequence). This chain's CDR3 is CASSSSGISRTGELFF. The CDR3 DNA sequence: TGTGCCAGCAGCTCTAGCGGGATCTCTCGCACCGGGGAGCTGTTTTTT.

The chain carries TRBV7-9 and TRBJ2-1, with 8 bases matching TRBD2. V dropped 7 bases and J dropped 7; count of bases not matched to a gene: 9. The CDR3 contains 14 residues. CDR1 is SEHNR and CDR2 is FQNEAQ in the germline V gene (reference sequence). The CDR3 DNA is TGTGCCAGCACTTTACTAGCGGACGTTAATGAGCAGTTCTTC. Translated, it gives CASTLLADVNEQFF. Full variable domain (rest looked up from reference TRBV7-9 and TRBJ2-1): DTGVSQNPRHKITKRGQNVTFRCDPISEHNRLYWYRQTLGQGPEFLTYFQNEAQLEKSRLLSDRFSAERPKGSFSTLEIQRTEQGDSAMYLCASTLLADVNEQFFGPGTRLTVL.

This chain connects TRBV27 to TRBJ1-5; D gene unclear. This CDR3 contains 14 residues. CDR1 is MNHEY, CDR2 SMNVEV, per germline (reference sequence). The V end was cut by 0 bases, the J end by 7 bases, with 10 bases between. The CDR3 reads CASSLSSMGQPQHF. CDR3 in DNA: TGTGCCAGCAGTTTATCGTCCATGGGCCAGCCCCAGCATTTT.

V and J are TRBV7-2 and TRBJ2-7, with 8 bases lining up with TRBD1. Germline values: CDR1 SGHTA, CDR2 FQGNSA. The V and J ends lost 5 bases and 5 bases, in that order; junction bases with no gene match: 8. The CDR3 has 14 amino acids. CDR3 loop: CASSARTGPHEQYF. The CDR3 nucleotides read TGTGCCAGCAGCGCCCGGACAGGGCCCCACGAGCAGTACTTC.

The chain is built from TRBV2 and TRBJ1-1; D not resolved. This CDR3 comprises 13 residues. CDR1 is SNHLY, CDR2 FYNNEI, per germline. V was shortened by 7 bases and J by 3 bases, with 12 bases between the two germline ends. The CDR3 coding sequence is TGTGCCAGCATGGGCGAATTTTACACTGAAGCTTTCTTT. Its translation is CASMGEFYTEAFF.

The chain links TRBV24-1 to TRBJ2-5; D is possibly TRBD2 (5 bases). Germline CDR1 reads KGHDR; CDR2 reads SFDVKD. The CDR3 totals 12 residues. Trimming took off 9 bases at V and 5 bases at J, with 12 bases between the two ends. The CDR3 nucleotides read TGTGCCACCCCACTAGAAGCGGAGACCCAGTACTTC. This sequence encodes CATPLEAETQYF.

This chain uses TRBV5-1 with TRBJ1-6, with D maybe TRBD1 (6 bases). Germline CDR1 reads SGHRS; CDR2 reads YFSETQ. V lost 4 bases to trimming and J lost 8 bases, with 16 bases between them. The CDR3 is 15 amino acids. The CDR3 coding sequence is TGCGCCAGCAGCACGGGAACAGGGTCAGATTCACCCCTCCACTTT. Encoded protein: CASSTGTGSDSPLHF.

V gene TRBV6-5 combines with J gene TRBJ2-7; possibly TRBD1 for D (6 bases). V was cut by 3 bases and J by 6 bases, with 18 bases left in between. The CDR3 totals 15 residues. Germline CDR1 and CDR2: MNHEY and SVGAGI. CDR3 coding DNA: TGTGCCAGCAGTTATCCAGGGGCGCGTTCTCTCGAGCAGTACTTC. It specifies CASSYPGARSLEQYF.

This clone was picked up a small number of times. V usage is TRBV5-4 and J usage is TRBJ1-1, with unresolved D. V lost 4 bases and J 6 bases, leaving 13 bases between the germline ends. The CDR3 has 13 residues. Germline assignment: CDR1 SGHNT and CDR2 YYREEE (reference sequence). The CDR3 nucleotides read TGTGCCAGCAGCCTCGGAAGCGACGCTGAAGCTTTCTTT. Translation: CASSLGSDAEAFF.

In this sample, this clone turned up once. Other DNA sequences in the sample encode the same CDR3. The genes are TRBV2 and TRBJ2-5; TRBD1 might be the D (6 bases). The V gene's germline CDR1 is SNHLY and CDR2 FYNNEI. Trimming stripped 4 bases from V and 2 bases from J, with 8 bases between. This CDR3 comprises 13 residues. The CDR3 spells CASSGQGQETQYF. CDR3 coding DNA: TGTGCCAGCAGTGGGCAGGGGCAAGAGACCCAGTACTTC.

The chain carries TRBV2 and TRBJ2-7; TRBD1 aligns across 10 bases. CDR1 is SNHLY and CDR2 is FYNNEI in the germline V gene. The CDR3 runs 14 residues. J was trimmed by 2 bases and V by 4 bases; bases with no gene match: 2. DNA of the CDR3: TGTGCCAGCAGTGGGACAGGGGGAACCTACGAGCAGTACTTC. It yields the protein CASSGTGGTYEQYF.

The chain is built from TRBV3-1 (or the pseudogene TRBV3-2) and TRBJ2-3, with D possibly being TRBD1 (7 bases). Germline V lookup: CDR1 LGHDT, CDR2 YNNKEL (reference sequence). The CDR3 sequence is 15 residues long. V gave up 0 bases and J gave up 5 bases, with 12 bases separating them. CDR3 region: CASSQEGQGGDTQYF. CDR3 sequence (DNA): TGTGCCAGCAGCCAAGAGGGCCAGGGGGGAGATACGCAGTATTTT.

This chain joins TRBV5-1 and TRBJ1-6; 7 positions match TRBD1. V lost 4 bases and J lost 10; bases outside the gene matches: 8. The CDR3 contains 14 residues. The germline V gene encodes CDR1 SGHRS and CDR2 YFSETQ. This CDR3 reads CASSTGQWGSPLHF. The CDR3 DNA reads as TGCGCCAGCAGCACGGGACAGTGGGGATCACCCCTCCACTTT.

The chain has TRBV7-2 and TRBJ1-1; 9 bases agree with TRBD1. The germline V gene has CDR1 SGHTA and CDR2 FQGNSA. V trimming: 1 base; J trimming: 5 bases; junction bases outside the gene matches: 8. This CDR3 spans 16 amino acids. CDR3 protein: CASSLEGTGPRTEAFF. The CDR3 nucleotides are TGTGCCAGCAGCTTAGAGGGGACAGGGCCTCGGACTGAAGCTTTCTTT.

V and J are TRBV9 and TRBJ2-3; a weak D match, TRBD2 (8 bases). Per the germline V gene, CDR1 is SGDLS and CDR2 is YYNGEE. V lost 0 bases to trimming and J lost 6 bases, with 20 bases between them. The CDR3 spans 17 residues. The CDR3 is CASSVARGGTAGDTQYF. The CDR3 region has the DNA TGTGCCAGCAGCGTAGCTCGCGGGGGGACAGCGGGGGATACGCAGTATTTT.

This chain links TRBV5-1 with TRBJ2-1, with 7 nucleotides matching TRBD2. CDR3 size: 16 residues. Trimming at V came to 0 bases and at J to 4 bases, leaving 7 bases not matched to a gene. CDR1 is SGHRS, CDR2 YFSETQ, per germline. The CDR3 protein is CASSLVAGVAYNEQFF. The CDR3 DNA follows: TGCGCCAGCAGCTTGGTGGCGGGAGTGGCGTACAATGAGCAGTTCTTC. The full variable domain, rest sourced from reference TRBV5-1 and TRBJ2-1, is KAGVTQTPRYLIKTRGQQVTLSCSPISGHRSVSWYQQTPGQGLQFLFEYFSETQRNKGNFPGRFSGRQFSNSRSEMNVSTLELGDSALYLCASSLVAGVAYNEQFFGPGTRLTVL.

The chain links TRBV7-2 to TRBJ1-4; TRBD1 aligns across 7 bases. This CDR3 contains 15 residues. V was clipped by 5 bases and J by 2 bases; unmatched bases: 5. Germline V lookup: CDR1 SGHTA, CDR2 FQGNSA. This CDR3 reads CASSIRGLTNEKLFF. The CDR3 DNA reads TGTGCCAGCAGCATAAGGGGGCTTACTAATGAAAAACTGTTTTTT.

This clone appeared once. In DNA form, the CDR3 reads TGCGCCAGCAGCGGCATGGCGGGGCCTGGGGCCAACGTCCTGACTTTC. Its protein is CASSGMAGPGANVLTF. The gene calls are TRBV5-1 and TRBJ2-6, with TRBD2 as a possible D gene (6 bases). The CDR3 consists of 16 residues. Trimming pared 4 bases from V and 2 bases from J, leaving 13 bases between. Germline values: CDR1 SGHRS, CDR2 YFSETQ. Full variable domain (outside the CDR3, taken from reference TRBV5-1 and TRBJ2-6): KAGVTQTPRYLIKTRGQQVTLSCSPISGHRSVSWYQQTPGQGLQFLFEYFSETQRNKGNFPGRFSGRQFSNSRSEMNVSTLELGDSALYLCASSGMAGPGANVLTFGAGSRLTVL.

The genes are TRBV28 and TRBJ1-4; D is ambiguous. This CDR3 spans 13 amino acids. Looked up from germline, CDR1 is MDHEN and CDR2 is SYDVKM. V lost 5 bases and J lost 8, with 12 bases in between. The CDR3 nucleotides are TGTGCCAGCAGTAAACCGGCGGTGGAAAAACTGTTTTTT. Its protein is CASSKPAVEKLFF.

The V call is TRBV29-1, the J call TRBJ1-1, with 8 positions matching TRBD1. Looked up from germline, CDR1 is SQVTM and CDR2 is ANQGSEA. This CDR3 comprises 14 residues. V trimming: 6 bases; J trimming: 2 bases; junction bases outside the gene matches: 8. The CDR3 protein is CSVHGGTGNTEAFF. CDR3 nucleotides: TGCAGCGTCCACGGAGGGACAGGCAACACTGAAGCTTTCTTT.

The V gene is TRBV28, the J gene TRBJ1-3, with a tentative D call TRBD1 (5 bases). The CDR3 runs to 15 residues. Germline loops: CDR1 MDHEN, CDR2 SYDVKM. The ends were cut back, 3 bases at V and 2 bases at J, with 11 bases in the middle. The CDR3 bases are TGTGCCAGCAGTTTGTCCAGGGTCCCTGGAAACACCATATATTTT. Translating gives CASSLSRVPGNTIYF.